This T cell receptor beta chain was recovered during a study of blood T cell repertoires in COVID-19. Study-level information: Acute and convalescent COVID-19 samples came from the United States, Italy and Spain. PBMCs, B-cell-depleted T cells, or T cells were the source of the cDNA or gDNA that made up the material.

In the original workflow: How many nucleated cells were present was estimated from reference gene primer amplification. Profiling relied on immunoSEQ multiplex PCR, and the TCRdb table lists in-frame clones only, not all of them. V and J calls and clone size are as listed in that table; D and trimming were resolved from the DNA. Of about 57,000 clones listed, about 80% are singletons. Per germline, CDR1 SGHVS and CDR2 FQNEAQ. J was trimmed by 7 bases and V by 4 bases; bases with no gene match: 6. CDR3 length: 15 residues. The sequencing sample was made of peripheral blood. This chain uses TRBV7-8 with TRBJ2-2; 10 bases line up with TRBD1. The receptor was derived from a woman aged 60-75 years with acute or convalescent COVID-19. The DNA for the CDR3 is TGTGCCAGCAGCTCCCGACAGGGGGCTGACGGGGAGCTGTTTTTT. Its translation: CASSSRQGADGELFF.